This TCR beta chain emerged from a study of T cell repertoires in cytomegalovirus infection. Overall study context: Selection of CMV epitopes for the study included recently identified HLA-C-restricted and well-studied HLA-B-restricted ones. Public TCR beta signatures provided an indication of both CMV infection and a matching HLA type. Study-level points and caveats: Clonotype analysis showed dominance of the ex vivo response by HLA-C-restricted CMV-specific TCR beta clonotypes. Individuals carrying CMV plus the relevant HLA were identified by cumulative frequency of public TCR beta families.

TCRdb fed the reads into MiXCR, producing one record per CDR3 protein. The sample consists of some 500,000 distinct CDR3 sequences, 33% of them appearing once. Worth noting for this clonotype: The target antigen is unknown.

V shed 6 bases and J 4 bases; nucleotides not matched to a gene: 8. Germline V gene sequence: CDR1 SGDLS, CDR2 YYNGEE. The CDR3 is 14 residues long. The TCR was taken from a human donor in good health (CMV status not recorded). Some clones in this sample may be carry-over from other donors' samples. The chain links TRBV9 to TRBJ2-3; TRBD1 aligns across 7 bases. The sample was cultured PBMCs, taken from culture after CMV antigen stimulation. The CDR3, as DNA: TGTGCCAGCAATGACAGGGAAATGGCAGATACGCAGTATTTT. This encodes CASNDREMADTQYF.